This T cell receptor (beta chain) was sequenced during a study of cytomegalovirus exposure and HLA in healthy donors. V was clipped by 6 bases and J by 2 bases, with 11 bases between them. The germline V gene encodes CDR1 MNHEY and CDR2 SVGAGI. The CDR3 has 14 amino acids. Profiled with immunoSEQ multiplex PCR; TCRdb holds only in-frame clones, not every one. The data show about 200,000 clones, more than 75% seen once. This clone was seen a single time. The gene calls are TRBV6-5 and TRBJ1-5; a possible D gene is TRBD1 (5 bases). Specimen: PBMCs. This receptor was identified in a woman aged 18-35 years in good health and CMV-seronegative. The CDR3 sequence is CASREGLGNQPQHF. As DNA, the CDR3 is TGTGCCAGCAGGGAGGGGTTGGGCAATCAGCCCCAGCATTTT.